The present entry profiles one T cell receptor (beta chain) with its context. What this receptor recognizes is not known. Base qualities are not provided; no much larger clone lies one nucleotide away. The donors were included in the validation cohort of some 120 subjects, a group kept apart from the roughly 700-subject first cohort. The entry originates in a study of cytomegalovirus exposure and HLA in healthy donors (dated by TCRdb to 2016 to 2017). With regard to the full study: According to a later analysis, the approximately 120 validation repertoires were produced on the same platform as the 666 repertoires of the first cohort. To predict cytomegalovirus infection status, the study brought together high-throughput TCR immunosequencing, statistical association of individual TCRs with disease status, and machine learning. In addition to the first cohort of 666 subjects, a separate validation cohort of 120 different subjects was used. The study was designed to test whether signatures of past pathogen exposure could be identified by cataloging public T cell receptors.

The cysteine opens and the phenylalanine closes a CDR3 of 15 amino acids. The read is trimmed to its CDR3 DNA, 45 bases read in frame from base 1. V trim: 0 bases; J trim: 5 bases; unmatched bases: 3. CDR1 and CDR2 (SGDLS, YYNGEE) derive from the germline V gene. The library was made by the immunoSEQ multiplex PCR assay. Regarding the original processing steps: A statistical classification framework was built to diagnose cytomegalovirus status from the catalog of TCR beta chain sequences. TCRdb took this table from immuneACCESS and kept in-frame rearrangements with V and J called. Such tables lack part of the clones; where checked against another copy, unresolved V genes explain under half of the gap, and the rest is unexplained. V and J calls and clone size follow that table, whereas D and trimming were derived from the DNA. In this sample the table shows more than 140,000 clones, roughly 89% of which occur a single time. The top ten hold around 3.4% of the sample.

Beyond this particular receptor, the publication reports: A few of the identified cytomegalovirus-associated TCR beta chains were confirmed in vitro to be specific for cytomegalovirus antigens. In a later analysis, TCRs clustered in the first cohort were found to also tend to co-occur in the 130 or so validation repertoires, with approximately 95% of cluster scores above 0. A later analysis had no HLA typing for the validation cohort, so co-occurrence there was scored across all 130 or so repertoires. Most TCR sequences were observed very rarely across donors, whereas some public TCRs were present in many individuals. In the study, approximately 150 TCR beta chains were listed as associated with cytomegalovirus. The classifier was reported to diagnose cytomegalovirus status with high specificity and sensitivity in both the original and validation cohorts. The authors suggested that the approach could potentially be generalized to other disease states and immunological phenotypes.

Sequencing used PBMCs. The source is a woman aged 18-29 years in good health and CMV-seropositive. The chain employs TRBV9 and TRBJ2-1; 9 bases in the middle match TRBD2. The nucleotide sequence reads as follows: TGTGCCAGCAGCGTAGGGGTAGCGGGGGACAATGAGCAGTTCTTC. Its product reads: CASSVGVAGDNEQFF.